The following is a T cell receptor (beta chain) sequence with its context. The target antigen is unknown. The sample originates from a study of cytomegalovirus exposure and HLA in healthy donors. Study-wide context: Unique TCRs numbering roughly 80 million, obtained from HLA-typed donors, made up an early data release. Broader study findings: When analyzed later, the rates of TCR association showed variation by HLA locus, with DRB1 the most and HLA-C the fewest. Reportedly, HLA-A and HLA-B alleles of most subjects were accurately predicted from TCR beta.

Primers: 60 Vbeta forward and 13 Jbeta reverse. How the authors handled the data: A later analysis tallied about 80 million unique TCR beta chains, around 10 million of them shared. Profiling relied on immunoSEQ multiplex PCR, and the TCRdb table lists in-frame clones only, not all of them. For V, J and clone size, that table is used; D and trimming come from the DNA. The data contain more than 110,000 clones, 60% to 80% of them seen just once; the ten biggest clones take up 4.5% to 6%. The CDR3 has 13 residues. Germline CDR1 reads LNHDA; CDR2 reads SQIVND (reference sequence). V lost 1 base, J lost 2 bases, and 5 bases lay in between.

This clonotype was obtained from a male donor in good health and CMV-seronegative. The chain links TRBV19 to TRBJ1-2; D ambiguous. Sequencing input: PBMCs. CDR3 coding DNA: TGTGCCAGTAGTATAGTTGTAAACTATGGCTACACCTTC. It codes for CASSIVVNYGYTF.